The source of this TCR beta chain is a study of vaccination and CD4 T cells after COVID-19. Study as a whole: The authors used overlapping spike peptides from SARS-CoV-2, HCoV-NL63, HCoV-OC43 and HCoV-229E to stimulate cells. A CEFX pool, an HIV-1 Nef pool, or else no peptide went into the control cultures.

Scientists ran DNA taken from cultured CD4+ T cells through the Oncomine TCR Beta short-read assay for sequencing. TCRdb redid the calling of the PCR reads with MiXCR, one entry per CDR3 protein. The top ten hold more than 7.5% of the sample, which has some 17,000 distinct CDR3 sequences, about 43% seen once. This clonotype was detected only once. Its antigen remains unidentified. Germline V gene sequence: CDR1 GTSNPN, CDR2 SVGIG (reference sequence). The CDR3 is 15 amino acids. The germline V and J ends were trimmed by 6 bases and 5 bases, with 19 bases remaining between them. Treatment in this sample: approximately 11-day PBMC culture with coronavirus spike peptide pools or control peptides (ViraFEST assay). Findings and caveats of the study: Median SARS-CoV-2-reactive clonotypes rose from 21 to 38, not significantly.

The rearrangement links TRBV30 to TRBJ2-2; TRBD2 might be the D (6 bases). Sequenced sample: CD4+ T cells from blood, cultured in vitro. This TCR was recovered from a human donor who had recovered from COVID-19. The CDR3 sequence is CACGPRRAVTGELFF. CDR3 in DNA: TGTGCCTGTGGCCCTAGGAGGGCGGTAACCGGGGAGCTGTTTTTT.